These 3 T cell receptor beta chains came from one sample sequenced in a study of shared clonotypes between healthy human individuals. Sequenced by immunoSEQ multiplex PCR; TCRdb stores in-frame clones only, minus some. Among a few million clones listed, over 85% were seen once. Sequencing was performed on naive CD4+ T cells sorted from blood. Subset indicated: CD45RA+ positively selected. These receptor sequences come from a man aged 18 to 30 in good health.

The chain combines TRBV7-2 with TRBJ1-5, with a tentative D call TRBD1 (5 bases). Trimming took 3 bases from V and 2 from J, leaving 11 bases between them. Germline V gene lookup returns CDR1 SGHTA and CDR2 FQGNSA. CDR3 length: 15 residues. The CDR3 DNA sequence: TGTGCCAGCAGCTTCTGGGGGGGAGGCAATCAGCCCCAGCATTTT. The encoded protein is CASSFWGGGNQPQHF.

This clone was seen more than once but under ten times. This chain joins TRBV5-1 and TRBJ1-1; tentative D call: TRBD1 (6 bases). Germline V gives CDR1 SGHRS, CDR2 YFSETQ. The length of the CDR3 is 14 residues. The V and J ends lost 6 bases and 0 bases respectively, with 12 bases between them. CDR3 coding DNA: TGCGCCAGCAACCCGGGACAATTGAACACTGAAGCTTTCTTT. Its protein product is CASNPGQLNTEAFF.

Details on this clone: This sample includes further DNA sequences coding for the same CDR3. This chain joins TRBV6-5 and TRBJ1-4; D perhaps matches TRBD1 (6 bases). The V end was cut by 6 bases, the J end by 3 bases, with 8 bases between. Germline V gene data show CDR1 as MNHEY and CDR2 as SVGAGI. This CDR3 is built from 13 residues. CDR3 in DNA: TGTGCCAGCAGCAGGGGTGCTAATGAAAAACTGTTTTTT. Translating gives CASSRGANEKLFF.